The 32 T cell receptor beta chains reported below all come from one sample, sequenced in a study of shared clonotypes between healthy human individuals. Naive CD8 cells comprised CD45RO-negative, CCR7-positively selected cells, excluding terminally differentiated effector memory CD45RA+ cells. Libraries were prepared by immunoSEQ multiplex PCR; TCRdb keeps only in-frame clonotypes and omits some of them. The sample records around 2,000,000 clones, about 95% being singletons. What was sequenced was naive CD8+ T cells sorted from blood. The source of these receptors is a man between 18 and 29 years old in good health.

This rearrangement joins TRBV7-2 to TRBJ1-5; D possibly corresponds to TRBD1 (5 bases). This CDR3 comprises 16 residues. V was pared by 2 bases and J by 0 bases, with 11 bases between. The germline V gene has CDR1 SGHTA and CDR2 FQGNSA. As DNA, the CDR3 is TGTGCCAGCAGCTTATGGGAGACAGATAGCAATCAGCCCCAGCATTTT. The encoded protein is CASSLWETDSNQPQHF.

This chain uses TRBV9 with TRBJ2-7; D assignment may be TRBD1 or TRBD2 (5 bases each). CDR1 and CDR2 from the germline V gene are SGDLS and YYNGEE. The length of the CDR3 is 11 residues. Trimming left V 3 bases short and J 7 bases short, with 8 bases between. This CDR3 reads CASSGGVEQYF. The CDR3 region has the DNA TGTGCCAGCAGCGGAGGGGTTGAGCAGTACTTC.

The J gene is TRBJ1-5, the V gene TRBV27; D is perhaps TRBD1 (6 bases). Germline-derived CDR1 and CDR2 are MNHEY and SMNVEV (reference sequence). Trimming removed 3 bases at V and 0 bases at J, with 9 bases between. This CDR3 region has 15 residues. CDR3: CASSFTGTSNQPQHF. The CDR3 region has the DNA TGTGCCAGCAGTTTTACAGGGACTAGCAATCAGCCCCAGCATTTT.

This sequence joins TRBV19 and TRBJ1-1; D is perhaps TRBD1 (6 bases). The V end was cut by 3 bases, the J end by 5 bases, with 19 bases between. The CDR3 loop spans 16 amino acids. The V gene's germline CDR1 is LNHDA and CDR2 SQIVND (reference sequence). The CDR3 sequence is CASSIAGQIWGTEAFF. Here the CDR3 DNA reads TGTGCCAGTAGTATTGCCGGACAGATTTGGGGGACTGAAGCTTTCTTT.

CDR3 amino acids: CASSSSLAGVSYEQYF. The CDR3 region has the DNA TGTGCCAGCAGCTCATCCCTAGCGGGAGTGTCCTACGAGCAGTACTTC. V gene TRBV5-8 combines with J gene TRBJ2-7; 10 nucleotides match TRBD2. V was pared by 3 bases and J by 1 base, with 7 bases of the junction left unmatched. The length of the CDR3 is 16 residues. Germline V CDR1 and CDR2: SGHTS, YDEGEE.

The V and J genes are TRBV7-9 and TRBJ2-5, with D unclear. The CDR3 has 16 residues. The V gene lost 3 bases and the J gene lost 2 bases, with 16 bases spanning the gap. CDR1 is SEHNR and CDR2 is FQNEAQ in the germline V gene (reference sequence). This chain's CDR3 is CASSLGLVPIQETQYF. CDR3 DNA: TGTGCCAGCAGCTTGGGTTTGGTCCCGATACAAGAGACCCAGTACTTC.

This chain links TRBV16 with TRBJ2-7; D perhaps matches TRBD2 (6 bases). The CDR3 is 12 amino acids. The V gene lost 4 bases and the J gene lost 4 bases, with 8 bases spanning the gap. CDR1 and CDR2 (germline): KGHSY, FQNENV. The CDR3: CASSREDYEQYF. CDR3 coding DNA: TGTGCCAGCAGCCGGGAGGATTACGAGCAGTACTTC.

The rearrangement links TRBV27 to TRBJ2-7; 8 bases match TRBD2. The V gene's germline CDR1 is MNHEY and CDR2 SMNVEV (reference sequence). CDR3 length: 14 residues. Unmatched junction bases numbered 4, after V lost 5 bases and J lost 1 base. CDR3 amino acids: CASSTRLASYEQYF. CDR3 DNA sequence: TGTGCCAGCAGTACCAGACTAGCGTCCTACGAGCAGTACTTC.

This clone was observed a few times. The V and J genes are TRBV19 and TRBJ1-1; D ambiguous. V gave up 4 bases and J gave up 8 bases, with 14 bases separating them. The germline V gene has CDR1 LNHDA and CDR2 SQIVND (reference sequence). The CDR3 contains 13 residues. The CDR3 nucleotides are TGTGCCAGTAGTAGACTAGAAATTGGGGAAGCTTTCTTT. This translates into CASSRLEIGEAFF. The full variable domain, its missing parts supplied by reference TRBV19 and TRBJ1-1, is DGGITQSPKYLFRKEGQNVTLSCEQNLNHDAMYWYRQDPGQGLRLIYYSQIVNDFQKGDIAEGYSVSREKKESFPLTVTSAQKNPTAFYLCASSRLEIGEAFFGQGTRLTVV.

The table lists this clone with a few counts. V is TRBV19 and J is TRBJ1-5; tentative D call: TRBD1 (6 bases). The CDR3 runs to 13 residues. The ends were cut back, 5 bases at V and 6 bases at J, with 11 bases in the middle. Germline CDR1 LNHDA, CDR2 SQIVND (reference sequence). CDR3 sequence reads: CASSLGGSQPQHF. CDR3 nucleotide sequence: TGTGCCAGTAGTCTAGGGGGGTCTCAGCCCCAGCATTTT.

With regard to this clone: The sample carries other DNA sequences with the same CDR3. The chain joins TRBV19 to TRBJ1-1; unclear D gene. The CDR3 covers 11 residues. In germline, CDR1 is LNHDA, CDR2 SQIVND (reference sequence). Trimming left V 3 bases short and J 3 bases short, with 2 bases between. CDR3 DNA: TGTGCCAGTAGTATTTACACTGAAGCTTTCTTT. Protein: CASSIYTEAFF.

The J gene is TRBJ2-3, the V gene TRBV27; 14 bases line up with TRBD2. The CDR3 spans 16 residues. J was trimmed by 6 bases and V by 4 bases; bases with no gene match: 6. CDR1 and CDR2 from the germline V gene are MNHEY and SMNVEV (reference sequence). DNA for the CDR3: TGTGCCAGCAGTTCTGGGACTAGCGGGGGTAGGGATACGCAGTATTTT. Protein sequence: CASSSGTSGGRDTQYF.

The V gene is TRBV7-9, the J gene TRBJ1-1; D call uncertain. Germline V gene lookup returns CDR1 SEHNR and CDR2 FQNEAQ (reference sequence). V lost 5 bases to trimming and J lost 3 bases, with 13 bases between them. The length of the CDR3 is 14 residues. Written as DNA, the CDR3 is TGTGCCAGCAGCCCCCGTCAAGCCCACACTGAAGCTTTCTTT. This gives the protein CASSPRQAHTEAFF.

This chain connects TRBV6-6 to TRBJ2-2; the D gene is possibly TRBD2 (6 bases). The length of the CDR3 is 16 residues. Per germline, CDR1 MNHNY and CDR2 SVGAGI (reference sequence). Deletions cut 3 bases from V and 3 bases from J, with 14 bases between. CDR3 DNA sequence: TGTGCCAGCAGTTATGGGACTGAGTGGGACACCGGGGAGCTGTTTTTT. Protein: CASSYGTEWDTGELFF.

About this clone: This CDR3 is also generated by other DNA sequences in the sample. The chain has TRBV28 and TRBJ2-1, with D uncertain. The V gene lost 3 bases and the J gene lost 7 bases, with 7 bases spanning the gap. CDR3 length equals 12 residues. Per germline, CDR1 MDHEN and CDR2 SYDVKM. The CDR3 bases are TGTGCCAGCAGTTTGAGTCAGAATGAGCAGTTCTTC. This sequence encodes CASSLSQNEQFF. The complete variable domain, with remaining parts taken from reference TRBV28 and TRBJ2-1, reads DVKVTQSSRYLVKRTGEKVFLECVQDMDHENMFWYRQDPGLGLRLIYFSYDVKMKEKGDIPEGYSVSREKKERFSLILESASTNQTSMYLCASSLSQNEQFFGPGTRLTVL.

V and J are TRBV11-2 and TRBJ1-4; D perhaps matches TRBD1 (5 bases). V lost 5 bases, J lost 11 bases, and 12 bases lay in between. Germline-derived CDR1 and CDR2 are SGHAT and FQNNGV. This CDR3 is built from 12 residues. The CDR3: CASSPDSPKLFF. CDR3 DNA sequence: TGTGCCAGCAGCCCTGACAGTCCGAAACTGTTTTTT.

With regard to this clone: Within the sample, other DNA sequences also encode this same CDR3. The V call is TRBV5-1, the J call TRBJ2-7; D not resolved. The CDR3 has 13 residues. V lost 0 bases to trimming and J lost 2 bases, with 6 bases between them. The germline V gene encodes CDR1 SGHRS and CDR2 YFSETQ. The CDR3 protein is CASSLGDAYEQYF. For the CDR3, the DNA is TGCGCCAGCAGCTTGGGGGATGCCTACGAGCAGTACTTC. Full variable domain (rest looked up from reference TRBV5-1 and TRBJ2-7): KAGVTQTPRYLIKTRGQQVTLSCSPISGHRSVSWYQQTPGQGLQFLFEYFSETQRNKGNFPGRFSGRQFSNSRSEMNVSTLELGDSALYLCASSLGDAYEQYFGPGTRLTVT.

This chain connects TRBV18 to TRBJ2-7; D not resolved. Trimming left V 0 bases short and J 0 bases short, with 6 bases between. The CDR3 contains 14 residues. Germline CDR1 is KGHSH and CDR2 is LQKENI. Written as DNA, the CDR3 is TGTGCCAGCTCACCACCGGTCAACTCCTACGAGCAGTACTTC. This translates into CASSPPVNSYEQYF. The full variable domain, its missing parts supplied by reference TRBV18 and TRBJ2-7, is NAGVMQNPRHLVRRRGQEARLRCSPMKGHSHVYWYRQLPEEGLKFMVYLQKENIIDESGMPKERFSAEFPKEGPSILRIQQVVRGDSAAYFCASSPPVNSYEQYFGPGTRLTVT.

This clone was counted once. This chain joins TRBV4-1 and TRBJ1-4; possible D gene TRBD1, 5 bases. CDR1 and CDR2 from the germline V gene are MGHRA and YSYEKL. Between the trimmed V and J ends, which lost 6 bases and 7 bases, there was a span of 18 bases. CDR3 length: 15 residues. In DNA, the CDR3 is TGCGCCAGCAGTTACCTTCCAGGGAGTGGTGAAAAACTGTTTTTT. It is translated as CASSYLPGSGEKLFF.

The V call is TRBV10-2, the J call TRBJ2-3; 9 bases map to TRBD2. CDR3 length: 17 amino acids. V dropped 0 bases and J dropped 6; count of bases not matched to a gene: 10. Germline V gene data show CDR1 as WSHSY and CDR2 as SAAADI. The CDR3 DNA is TGCGCCAGCAGTGAGTCAGTGGCGGGAGGGCCGAAGGATACGCAGTATTTT. Translating gives CASSESVAGGPKDTQYF.

V is TRBV4-3 and J is TRBJ1-3, with D possibly TRBD1 on 5 matching bases. CDR1 is LGHNA, CDR2 YSLEER, per germline. The V end was cut by 3 bases, the J end by 0 bases, with 9 bases between. There are 15 residues in the CDR3. The CDR3 sequence: CASSQDMTSGNTIYF. CDR3 sequence (DNA): TGCGCCAGCAGCCAGGACATGACCTCTGGAAACACCATATATTTT.

The genes are TRBV4-2 and TRBJ2-3; 7 bases match TRBD2. The CDR3 is made up of 16 amino acids. V shed 2 bases and J 3 bases; nucleotides not matched to a gene: 8. Looked up from germline, CDR1 is LGHNA and CDR2 is YNFKEQ. CDR3 DNA sequence: TGTGCCAGCAGCCAATTATTGGCGGGGGAGACAGATACGCAGTATTTT. This codes for CASSQLLAGETDTQYF.

The chain joins TRBV28 to TRBJ1-1; 8 nucleotides align to TRBD1. Germline assignment: CDR1 MDHEN and CDR2 SYDVKM. V shed 2 bases and J 4 bases; nucleotides not matched to a gene: 12. The CDR3 is 17 amino acids. CDR3 protein: CASSLVDRGFGPTEAFF. Here the CDR3 DNA reads TGTGCCAGCAGTTTAGTAGACAGGGGATTTGGGCCCACTGAAGCTTTCTTT. Looking up the rest from reference TRBV28 and TRBJ1-1 gives the full variable domain: DVKVTQSSRYLVKRTGEKVFLECVQDMDHENMFWYRQDPGLGLRLIYFSYDVKMKEKGDIPEGYSVSREKKERFSLILESASTNQTSMYLCASSLVDRGFGPTEAFFGQGTRLTVV.

Written as DNA, the CDR3 is TGTGCCAGCAGCACGGGGACTAGCGGGACTGATGAGCAGTTCTTC. It translates to CASSTGTSGTDEQFF. The V call is TRBV9, the J call TRBJ2-1; TRBD2 agrees at 13 bases. This CDR3 is built from 15 residues. Trimming took 4 bases from V and 8 from J; bases not matched to a gene: 6. CDR1 SGDLS and CDR2 YYNGEE come from the germline V gene.

This clone appeared a few times. The chain combines TRBV4-3 with TRBJ1-5; D perhaps matches TRBD1 (5 bases). CDR1 and CDR2 (germline): LGHNA, YSLEER. The V end lost 0 bases, the J end lost 5 bases, and 11 bases lay between the germline ends. CDR3 size: 15 residues. DNA for the CDR3: TGCGCCAGCAGCCAAGATGAGGGGCCGTATCAGCCCCAGCATTTT. Translating gives CASSQDEGPYQPQHF.

The V gene is TRBV11-3, the J gene TRBJ2-1; D remains unclear. Germline CDR1 is SGHNT and CDR2 is YENEEA. The CDR3 totals 20 residues. Trimming shortened V by 0 bases and J by 5 bases, and 26 bases separated the two germline ends. The CDR3 is CASSLDQDSNLPTLDNEQFF. The DNA for the CDR3 is TGTGCCAGCAGCTTAGACCAGGATTCCAATCTCCCCACATTAGACAATGAGCAGTTCTTC.

The chain joins TRBV6-5 to TRBJ2-1, with D possibly matching TRBD2 (6 bases). V was trimmed by 6 bases and J by 8 bases, leaving 20 bases between them. The CDR3 contains 15 residues. The germline V gene encodes CDR1 MNHEY and CDR2 SVGAGI. The CDR3 DNA is TGTGCCAGCAGCCGCCGGGACTCCTTAGAGGATGAGCAGTTCTTC. The encoded protein is CASSRRDSLEDEQFF.

The V call is TRBV10-3, the J call TRBJ2-2; TRBD2 agrees at 8 bases. The CDR3 is 16 amino acids. The germline CDR1 and CDR2 sequences are ENHRY and SYGVKD. The junction had 5 bases not matched to a gene; V was cut back by 5 bases and J by 0 bases. The CDR3 DNA follows: TGTGCCATCAGTACCGTAGCGGGGCCGAACACCGGGGAGCTGTTTTTT. This gives the protein CAISTVAGPNTGELFF.

The rearrangement uses TRBV12-5 and TRBJ2-1; D is tentatively TRBD1 or TRBD2 (5 bases each). The CDR3 loop spans 15 amino acids. V shed 4 bases and J shed 0 bases, with 10 bases lying between them. The germline V gene encodes CDR1 LGHNT and CDR2 FRNRAP. The CDR3: CASGYEGSSYNEQFF. The DNA for the CDR3 is TGTGCTAGTGGTTACGAGGGGAGCTCCTACAATGAGCAGTTCTTC.

The chain uses TRBV5-1 and TRBJ2-3, with 15 bases aligning to TRBD2. V was clipped by 4 bases and J by 7 bases; unmatched bases: 4. CDR1 is SGHRS, CDR2 YFSETQ, per germline. The CDR3 covers 15 residues. The CDR3: CASSPGLAGGNTQYF. The CDR3, as DNA: TGCGCCAGCAGCCCGGGACTAGCGGGGGGAAATACGCAGTATTTT.

This chain uses TRBV9 with TRBJ2-7; 7 bases match TRBD2. V lost 3 bases to trimming and J lost 4 bases; unmatched junction nucleotides: 19. Germline V gives CDR1 SGDLS, CDR2 YYNGEE. The CDR3 covers 18 residues. CDR3 nucleotides: TGTGCCAGCAGCGAGACCCCCTTAGGGCGGGAGAGCCCTTACGAGCAGTACTTC. Translating it yields CASSETPLGRESPYEQYF.

The chain couples TRBV5-6 to TRBJ2-1, with 11 bases that match TRBD2. V lost 4 bases and J lost 8; bases outside the gene matches: 5. The CDR3 extends over 14 amino acids. CDR1 is SGHDT and CDR2 is YYEEEE in the germline V gene. CDR3 coding DNA: TGTGCCAGCAGCGAGGGACTAGCGGTAGATGAGCAGTTCTTC. It specifies CASSEGLAVDEQFF.